The 18 T cell receptor beta chains below come from one sample, sequenced in a study of blood T cell repertoires in COVID-19. Profiled with immunoSEQ multiplex PCR; TCRdb holds only in-frame clones, not every one. The sample carries almost 45,000 clones, around 75% recorded once. The sample comprised peripheral blood. The receptors were gathered from a man older than 75 with acute or convalescent COVID-19.

V usage is TRBV2 and J usage is TRBJ2-2; 7 nucleotides line up with TRBD2. Germline V gene sequence: CDR1 SNHLY, CDR2 FYNNEI. Unmatched junction bases numbered 10, after V lost 6 bases and J lost 6 bases. CDR3 length equals 15 residues. CDR3 in amino acids: CASSRWGEGAGELFF. The DNA for the CDR3 is TGTGCCAGCAGCCGTTGGGGGGAGGGCGCCGGGGAGCTGTTTTTT. Complete variable domain (other parts from reference TRBV2 and TRBJ2-2): EPEVTQTPSHQVTQMGQEVILRCVPISNHLYFYWYRQILGQKVEFLVSFYNNEISEKSEIFDDQFSVERPDGSNFTLKIRSTKLEDSAMYFCASSRWGEGAGELFFGEGSRLTVL.

Concerning this clone: The junction shows a germline mismatch at one end, possibly a read error. V and J are TRBV2 and TRBJ2-7, with TRBD2 matching 13 bases. This CDR3 has 14 amino acids. CDR1 SNHLY and CDR2 FYNNEI come from the germline V gene. Written as DNA, the CDR3 is TGTGCCAGCAGTGAAGAATTGGGACTAGCGGGACCCTCCTTC. Residues: CASSEELGLAGPSF.

This chain connects TRBV28 to TRBJ1-1; D unclear. The CDR3 is 16 amino acids. The V end lost 6 bases, the J end lost 3 bases, and 20 bases lay between the germline ends. Germline V lookup: CDR1 MDHEN, CDR2 SYDVKM. The DNA for the CDR3 is TGTGCCAGCAGCTACGACCCAGGCCCTGTGGACACTGAAGCTTTCTTT. The encoded protein is CASSYDPGPVDTEAFF.

This chain joins TRBV19 and TRBJ1-5; D possibly corresponds to TRBD1 (5 bases). The germline V and J ends were trimmed by 1 base and 3 bases, with 16 bases remaining between them. This CDR3 spans 17 amino acids. Germline CDR1 and CDR2: LNHDA and SQIVND (reference sequence). This CDR3 is CASSIAMRDSSNQPQHF. The CDR3 nucleotides read TGTGCCAGTAGTATAGCAATGCGTGACAGCTCCAATCAGCCCCAGCATTTT.

This clone was picked up a small number of times. This chain connects TRBV30 to TRBJ2-4; TRBD2 matches 7 bases. The germline V gene has CDR1 GTSNPN and CDR2 SVGIG (reference sequence). The V and J ends lost 1 base and 3 bases, in that order; junction bases with no gene match: 3. CDR3 length equals 14 residues. CDR3 DNA: TGTGCCTGGAGTGGGGCGGGGGTCAAAAACATTCAGTACTTC. Translating gives CAWSGAGVKNIQYF.

Ten or more counts support this clone. This chain connects TRBV11-2 to TRBJ2-2, with 10 bases identical to TRBD1. The germline V gene encodes CDR1 SGHAT and CDR2 FQNNGV. Losses at the gene ends were 4 bases for V and 7 bases for J; bases not matched to a gene: 9. The CDR3 extends over 16 amino acids. The CDR3 DNA is TGTGCCAGCAGCTCGACAGGGGGCGCAATGGGCGGGGAGCTGTTTTTT. This gives the protein CASSSTGGAMGGELFF.

The rearrangement uses TRBV6-5 and TRBJ1-4, with D unclear. This CDR3 is built from 13 residues. V was pared by 10 bases and J by 5 bases, with 14 bases between. Germline lookup yields CDR1 MNHEY and CDR2 SVGAGI. The CDR3 DNA reads as TGTGCCACCTCGGTCTCGATAAATGAAAAACTGTTTTTT. Protein sequence: CATSVSINEKLFF.

The chain couples TRBV29-1 to TRBJ2-3, with TRBD2 identical over 10 bases. Trimming took 5 bases from V and 5 from J; bases not matched to a gene: 7. The CDR3 runs 14 residues. Germline-derived CDR1 and CDR2 are SQVTM and ANQGSEA. This CDR3 reads CSVLASGSRDTQYF. In DNA form, the CDR3 reads TGCAGCGTTCTGGCTAGCGGGAGCCGAGATACGCAGTATTTT.

CDR3 amino acids: CASSETSGSGNEQFF. CDR3 in DNA: TGTGCCAGCAGCGAAACTAGCGGGAGTGGCAATGAGCAGTTCTTC. The chain is built from TRBV9 and TRBJ2-1; 11 nucleotides line up with TRBD2. Germline V gene data show CDR1 as SGDLS and CDR2 as YYNGEE. V dropped 3 bases and J dropped 6; count of bases not matched to a gene: 5. The CDR3 has 15 residues.

CDR3 loop: CASRKLSSGSDTQYF. CDR3 nucleotides: TGTGCCAGCAGAAAACTATCTAGCGGGAGTGATACGCAGTATTTT. This chain links TRBV27 with TRBJ2-3; 10 positions match TRBD2. Germline trimming cut 6 bases from V and 6 bases from J; bases unmatched to any gene: 9. Germline V gene data show CDR1 as MNHEY and CDR2 as SMNVEV (reference sequence). The CDR3 contains 15 residues.

The table lists this clone with a few counts. The genes are TRBV2 and TRBJ2-7, with 9 bases matching TRBD1. Trimming cost V 3 bases and J 3 bases; bases outside gene matches: 3. The CDR3 consists of 14 residues. In germline, CDR1 is SNHLY, CDR2 FYNNEI. The CDR3 loop is CASSDPGQGYEQYF. The CDR3 coding sequence is TGTGCCAGCAGTGACCCGGGACAGGGCTACGAGCAGTACTTC. The variable domain in full, with the rest retrieved from reference TRBV2 and TRBJ2-7, is EPEVTQTPSHQVTQMGQEVILRCVPISNHLYFYWYRQILGQKVEFLVSFYNNEISEKSEIFDDQFSVERPDGSNFTLKIRSTKLEDSAMYFCASSDPGQGYEQYFGPGTRLTVT.

This clone was observed a few times. J is TRBJ1-1 and V is TRBV19; 9 positions agree with TRBD1. The CDR3 spans 15 residues. The V gene end was trimmed by 3 bases and the J gene end by 4 bases; junction bases not matched to a gene: 6. CDR1 and CDR2 from the germline V gene are LNHDA and SQIVND (reference sequence). The CDR3 sequence: CASSIRTGVGTEAFF. The CDR3 DNA sequence: TGTGCCAGTAGTATCCGGACAGGGGTTGGCACTGAAGCTTTCTTT.

The table lists this clone with a few counts. The chain recombines TRBV28 with TRBJ2-2, with TRBD1 matching 7 bases. The CDR3 extends over 15 amino acids. J lost 5 bases, V lost 3 bases, and 6 bases had no gene match. Germline-derived CDR1 and CDR2 are MDHEN and SYDVKM. The CDR3 DNA sequence: TGTGCCAGCAGTTTTGACGACAGGGATACCGGGGAGCTGTTTTTT. Translated, it gives CASSFDDRDTGELFF.

This clone came up a few times. V gene TRBV4-1 combines with J gene TRBJ2-7; the match to TRBD1 covers 10 bases. V was clipped by 0 bases and J by 6 bases; unmatched bases: 2. CDR1 is MGHRA and CDR2 is YSYEKL in the germline V gene. The CDR3 totals 14 residues. CDR3 DNA: TGCGCCAGCAGCCAAGAGGGACAGGGGTCCGAGCAGTACTTC. It specifies CASSQEGQGSEQYF.

The chain carries TRBV9 and TRBJ2-3; possible D gene TRBD2, 5 bases. V lost 4 bases and J lost 6, with 12 bases in between. This CDR3 is built from 13 residues. The germline V gene encodes CDR1 SGDLS and CDR2 YYNGEE. The CDR3 DNA reads as TGTGCCAGCAGCCCGAAGTCGGGGGATACGCAGTATTTT. Protein product: CASSPKSGDTQYF.

The chain employs TRBV4-2 and TRBJ2-7; no definite D call. The CDR3 covers 15 residues. The germline V gene encodes CDR1 LGHNA and CDR2 YNFKEQ. V was shortened by 1 base and J by 2 bases, with 12 bases between the two germline ends. This CDR3 reads CASSQVYDSAYEQYF. CDR3 bases: TGTGCCAGCAGCCAAGTATATGACTCCGCCTACGAGCAGTACTTC.

V is TRBV28 and J is TRBJ2-4; 7 bases match TRBD1. Trimming took 5 bases from V and 3 from J; bases not matched to a gene: 1. Germline CDR1 and CDR2: MDHEN and SYDVKM. The CDR3 consists of 13 residues. The CDR3 loop is CASSGDSKNIQYF. CDR3 DNA sequence: TGTGCCAGCAGTGGGGACAGCAAAAACATTCAGTACTTC. The variable domain in full, completed from reference TRBV28 and TRBJ2-4, reads DVKVTQSSRYLVKRTGEKVFLECVQDMDHENMFWYRQDPGLGLRLIYFSYDVKMKEKGDIPEGYSVSREKKERFSLILESASTNQTSMYLCASSGDSKNIQYFGAGTRLSVL.

The rearrangement links TRBV19 to TRBJ1-5; D gene unclear. Trimming removed 7 bases at V and 7 bases at J, with 11 bases between. The CDR3 loop spans 12 amino acids. Looked up from germline, CDR1 is LNHDA and CDR2 is SQIVND (reference sequence). This CDR3 is CASTSTIQPQHF. In nucleotides, the CDR3 is TGTGCCAGTACCTCCACAATACAGCCCCAGCATTTT. The full variable domain, completed using reference TRBV19 and TRBJ1-5, is DGGITQSPKYLFRKEGQNVTLSCEQNLNHDAMYWYRQDPGQGLRLIYYSQIVNDFQKGDIAEGYSVSREKKESFPLTVTSAQKNPTAFYLCASTSTIQPQHFGDGTRLSIL.